This T cell receptor (beta chain) appears in the sequencing data of a study of a mutant IDH1 vaccine in newly diagnosed glioma. The overall study: Males made up 62.5% and females approximately 38% of treated patients, whose mean age was roughly 40 years.

This CDR3 comprises 15 residues. The germline CDR1 and CDR2 sequences are SNHLY and FYNNEI. The V gene lost 7 bases and the J gene lost 5 bases, with 20 bases spanning the gap. Only in-frame clones appear in the TCRdb table, and some are missing; sequencing was by immunoSEQ multiplex PCR. The repertoire holds 30,000 to 45,000 clones, with 78% as singletons. Concerning this clone itself: Antigen unknown.

Described time point: week 5, during vaccination. Every vaccine dose comprised 300 ug of mutant IDH1 20-mer peptide plus topical imiquimod. Source: PBMCs, taken from a glioma patient whose treatment included an IDH1 peptide vaccine. The chain combines TRBV2 with TRBJ1-2, with D possibly matching TRBD1 (6 bases). The clonotype comes from a man aged 35-49 years with glioma. CDR3 residues: CASTPGGPMRYGYTF. The CDR3 nucleotides are TGTGCCAGCACCCCTGGGGGCCCGATGAGGTATGGCTACACCTTC.